The entry below gives a single T cell receptor beta chain sequence along with its context. At one end the junction does not follow the germline gene, possibly because of a read error. Sequenced by immunoSEQ multiplex PCR; TCRdb stores in-frame clones only, minus some. The sample records 75,000 to 95,000 clones, around 82% being singletons. These data originate in a study of blood T cell repertoires in COVID-19. The germline gives CDR1 MNHEY, CDR2 SVGEGT. There are 16 residues in the CDR3. The sequence derives from a man in his sixties with acute or convalescent COVID-19. The chain employs TRBV6-2 or TRBV6-3 and TRBJ2-5, with D perhaps TRBD1 (6 bases). Material: peripheral blood. CDR3 loop: CASSYSPSGDQETQYF. The CDR3 DNA reads as TGTGCCAGCAGTTACTCCCCTTCAGGGGACCAGGAGACCCAGTACTTC.